The 12 T cell receptor beta chains below all came from one sample that was sequenced in a study of CD4 T cells in relation to SARS-CoV-2 and coronaviruses. The unexposed donors gave CD4+ T cells in about 2010-2019, prior to COVID-19. Here immunoSEQ multiplex PCR was the method, and the copy in TCRdb shows in-frame clones only, minus some. The sample shows more than 50,000 clones, more than 80% of them seen only once. Sequencing input: memory CD4+ T cells from PBMCs. Receptors originate from a human donor in good health.

The chain recombines TRBV19 with TRBJ2-2; 8 bases fit TRBD1. In germline, CDR1 is LNHDA, CDR2 SQIVND (reference sequence). CDR3 size: 14 residues. The V and J ends lost 10 bases and 2 bases, in that order; junction bases with no gene match: 6. The CDR3 is CATKGQVNTGELFF. CDR3 nucleotide sequence: TGTGCCACTAAGGGACAGGTCAACACCGGGGAGCTGTTTTTT.

The rearrangement uses TRBV28 and TRBJ1-3; D is possibly TRBD1 (6 bases). The V gene's germline CDR1 is MDHEN and CDR2 SYDVKM. Trimming shortened V by 6 bases and J by 6 bases, and 15 bases separated the two germline ends. This CDR3 region has 14 residues. CDR3: CASRRDTQTNTIYF. The CDR3 DNA follows: TGTGCCAGCAGGCGGGACACCCAAACAAACACCATATATTTT.

The table lists this clone with a count of one. The chain carries TRBV19 and TRBJ2-7; possible D gene TRBD2, 5 bases. V was cut by 3 bases and J by 5 bases, with 8 bases left in between. The CDR3 totals 12 residues. In germline, CDR1 is LNHDA, CDR2 SQIVND (reference sequence). CDR3 residues: CASSIRRDEQYF. In DNA, the CDR3 is TGTGCCAGTAGTATTCGGCGGGACGAGCAGTACTTC.

The gene calls are TRBV6-5 and TRBJ2-1; 11 positions agree with TRBD1. Per germline, CDR1 MNHEY and CDR2 SVGAGI. The length of the CDR3 is 14 residues. The junction had 8 bases not matched to a gene; V was cut back by 6 bases and J by 10 bases. CDR3 nucleotides: TGTGCCAGCAGCGGGACAGGGGGTGTGAGGGAGCAGTTCTTC. It is translated as CASSGTGGVREQFF.

The rearrangement joins TRBV19 to TRBJ2-7, with D uncertain. The CDR3 consists of 13 residues. Germline V gene sequence: CDR1 LNHDA, CDR2 SQIVND (reference sequence). Trimming removed 6 bases at V and 3 bases at J, with 12 bases between. CDR3 bases: TGTGCCAGTAGCCCCAGTGTCTACTACGAGCAGTACTTC. Its translation is CASSPSVYYEQYF.

The chain links TRBV18 to TRBJ1-3; 7 bases map to TRBD1. Germline V gene lookup returns CDR1 KGHSH and CDR2 LQKENI. This CDR3 is 17 amino acids long. With V trimmed by 2 bases and J by 0 bases, 7 bases remained unmatched. The CDR3 nucleotides are TGTGCCAGCTCACCAACAATCGGACAGGCCTCTGGAAACACCATATATTTT. This gives the protein CASSPTIGQASGNTIYF.

This clone was found once. The rearrangement links TRBV11-3 to TRBJ2-5; 8 nucleotides agree with TRBD1. V gave up 0 bases and J gave up 2 bases; unmatched junction bases: 23. The CDR3 has 22 amino acids. CDR1 is SGHNT and CDR2 is YENEEA in the germline V gene. The CDR3: CASSLDRGQGVWSGRRQETQYF. CDR3 nucleotide sequence: TGTGCCAGCAGCTTAGACCGCGGACAGGGAGTTTGGAGCGGGCGGCGACAAGAGACCCAGTACTTC.

The chain combines TRBV24-1 with TRBJ2-1; 10 bases align to TRBD1. The CDR3 spans 17 residues. Germline V gene data show CDR1 as KGHDR and CDR2 as SFDVKD. Trimming removed 3 bases from V and 7 bases from J; junction bases left unmatched: 11. The DNA for the CDR3 is TGTGCCACCAGTGATCCCGGCCGGGACAGGGGAGGGAATGAGCAGTTCTTC. It yields the protein CATSDPGRDRGGNEQFF.

A few counts support this clone. The V call is TRBV27, the J call TRBJ2-2; no clear D gene. The ends were cut back, 5 bases at V and 1 base at J, with 5 bases in the middle. CDR3 length: 13 amino acids. Germline V gene data show CDR1 as MNHEY and CDR2 as SMNVEV (reference sequence). DNA for the CDR3: TGTGCCAGCAGTCCCAAGAACACCGGGGAGCTGTTTTTT. It is translated as CASSPKNTGELFF.

This clone has more than one count but fewer than ten. The chain employs TRBV29-1 and TRBJ2-7, with a tentative D call TRBD2 (6 bases). Germline CDR1 reads SQVTM; CDR2 reads ANQGSEA. This CDR3 has 12 amino acids. V shed 7 bases and J shed 3 bases, with 13 bases lying between them. This CDR3 is CSATKAGYEQYF. CDR3 DNA sequence: TGCAGCGCTACCAAAGCGGGCTACGAGCAGTACTTC.

The chain carries TRBV28 and TRBJ2-2; 8 bases are a match to TRBD1. Losses at the gene ends were 7 bases for V and 7 bases for J; bases not matched to a gene: 11. This CDR3 spans 15 amino acids. Germline V lookup: CDR1 MDHEN, CDR2 SYDVKM. CDR3 region: CASTITGGRGGELFF. In DNA, the CDR3 is TGTGCCAGCACCATCACAGGGGGGAGAGGCGGGGAGCTGTTTTTT.

CDR3 DNA sequence: TGTGCCAGCAGGCGGACGGACAGGGAGAATGAAAAACTGTTTTTT. Translating gives CASRRTDRENEKLFF. This rearrangement joins TRBV5-6 to TRBJ1-4, with TRBD1 matching over 8 bases. The CDR3 is 15 amino acids. From germline, CDR1 is SGHDT and CDR2 YYEEEE. The trim removed 5 bases at V and 5 bases at J, leaving 8 bases unmatched.